This T cell receptor beta chain was documented in a study of cytomegalovirus exposure and HLA in healthy donors. In regard to this clone: The target antigen is unknown.

Study-level results: The study carried out a later analysis of TCR beta sequences. It associated approximately 16,000 of them with specific HLA alleles at a false discovery rate of 0.05. The authors enumerated over 150 TCR beta chains as linked to cytomegalovirus. In a later analysis, several top co-occurrence clusters appeared linked to parvovirus B19, influenza, CMV and Epstein-Barr virus.

The CDR3 is made up of 15 amino acids. Trimming shortened V by 0 bases and J by 5 bases, and 12 bases separated the two germline ends. Germline V gives CDR1 SGHRS, CDR2 YFSETQ. The PCR used 60 Vbeta and 13 Jbeta primers. This table comes from immunoSEQ multiplex PCR, and its TCRdb copy is limited to in-frame clones, with some not included. In the table there are 150,000 to 200,000 clones, over 75% of which are singletons. The chain is built from TRBV5-1 and TRBJ2-1; D is perhaps TRBD1 (6 bases). The sample was PBMCs. The source of this sequence is a man in his late teens or twenties in good health and CMV-seronegative. The CDR3 DNA reads TGCGCCAGCAGCTTGGCTACGACAGGCCACAATGAGCAGTTCTTC. Amino acid sequence: CASSLATTGHNEQFF.